Listed below are T cell receptor beta chains from one sample, sequenced in a study of cytomegalovirus exposure and HLA in healthy donors. Clones were sequenced by immunoSEQ multiplex PCR, and TCRdb holds only the in-frame ones, with some missing. Among 210,000 or so clones listed, approximately 81% were seen once. Sequenced: PBMCs. Every receptor here comes from a human donor in good health. The CDR3 runs from the conserved cysteine through the conserved F or W. A D gene is named only where the DNA matches it firmly. The listing skips clone size in some rows; elsewhere it reads once, few, many or a size class.

V gene: TRBV19; D gene: NA; clone size: NA; J gene: TRBJ2-7; CDR3 protein: CASSIGQRSSYEQYF; CDR3 DNA: TGTGCCAGTAGTATAGGCCAAAGGAGCTCCTACGAGCAGTACTTC
V gene: TRBV9; D gene: TRBD1; clone size: NA; J gene: TRBJ2-1; CDR3 protein: CASSVANHPGQRLCGQFF; CDR3 DNA: TGTGCCAGCAGCGTAGCCAATCATCCGGGACAGCGTCTGTGCGGGCAGTTCTTC
V gene: TRBV6-5; D gene: NA; clone size: NA; J gene: TRBJ1-1; CDR3 protein: CASSRGMTEAFF; CDR3 DNA: TGTGCCAGCAGTAGGGGGATGACTGAAGCTTTCTTT
V gene: TRBV6-1; D gene: NA; clone size: NA; J gene: TRBJ2-7; CDR3 protein: CASSNGHSYEQYF; CDR3 DNA: TGTGCCAGCAGTAACGGTCACTCCTACGAGCAGTACTTC
V gene: TRBV4-1; D gene: TRBD2; clone size: NA; J gene: TRBJ2-7; CDR3 protein: CASSLWGAGGPEDEQYF; CDR3 DNA: TGCGCCAGCAGCCTATGGGGAGCGGGAGGGCCTGAAGACGAGCAGTACTTC
V gene: TRBV6-5; D gene: TRBD2; clone size: NA; J gene: TRBJ2-3; CDR3 protein: CASKQAGETTDTQYF; CDR3 DNA: TGTGCCAGCAAACAAGCGGGAGAGACCACAGATACGCAGTATTTT
V gene: TRBV7-9; D gene: TRBD1; clone size: NA; J gene: TRBJ2-3; CDR3 protein: CASSPGAGQGAKWDTQYF; CDR3 DNA: TGTGCCAGCAGCCCAGGAGCGGGACAGGGGGCCAAGTGGGATACGCAGTATTTT
V gene: TRBV5-1; D gene: TRBD1; clone size: NA; J gene: TRBJ1-1; CDR3 protein: CASSLEDRGIGNTEAFF; CDR3 DNA: TGCGCCAGCAGCTTGGAGGACAGGGGTATCGGGAACACTGAAGCTTTCTTT
V gene: TRBV6-6; D gene: TRBD1; clone size: NA; J gene: TRBJ1-2; CDR3 protein: CASSYPGQGINYGYTF; CDR3 DNA: TGTGCCAGCAGTTACCCGGGACAGGGCATTAACTATGGCTACACCTTC
V gene: TRBV14; D gene: TRBD1; clone size: NA; J gene: TRBJ1-1; CDR3 protein: CASSQDFLSGGKNTEAFF; CDR3 DNA: TGTGCCAGCAGCCAAGATTTTTTGTCAGGGGGAAAGAACACTGAAGCTTTCTTT
V gene: TRBV5-1; D gene: NA; clone size: NA; J gene: TRBJ1-2; CDR3 protein: CASSSGTGGNGYTF; CDR3 DNA: TGCGCCAGCAGCTCCGGGACGGGGGGAAATGGCTACACCTTC
V gene: TRBV27; D gene: NA; clone size: few; J gene: TRBJ2-7; CDR3 protein: CASSSEAYEQYF; CDR3 DNA: TGTGCCAGCAGTTCCGAGGCCTACGAGCAGTACTTC
V gene: TRBV28; D gene: TRBD1; clone size: NA; J gene: TRBJ1-4; CDR3 protein: CASSAPGTGVEKLFF; CDR3 DNA: TGTGCCAGCAGCGCCCCCGGGACAGGGGTGGAAAAACTGTTTTTT
V gene: TRBV13; D gene: TRBD2; clone size: NA; J gene: TRBJ2-7; CDR3 protein: CASSPRGTRNYEQYF; CDR3 DNA: TGTGCCAGCAGCCCGAGAGGGACTAGGAACTACGAGCAGTACTTC
V gene: TRBV7-3; D gene: NA; clone size: NA; J gene: TRBJ2-7; CDR3 protein: CASSLGHSYEQYF; CDR3 DNA: TGTGCCAGCAGCTTGGGGCACTCCTACGAGCAGTACTTC
V gene: TRBV7-2; D gene: TRBD2; clone size: NA; J gene: TRBJ2-5; CDR3 protein: CASSLTTSVRWETQYF; CDR3 DNA: TGTGCCAGCAGCTTAACGACTAGCGTGAGGTGGGAGACCCAGTACTTC
V gene: TRBV6-5; D gene: TRBD1; clone size: NA; J gene: TRBJ2-7; CDR3 protein: CASRRTGGREQYF; CDR3 DNA: TGTGCCAGCAGGCGGACAGGGGGCCGCGAGCAGTACTTC
V gene: TRBV25-1; D gene: TRBD1; clone size: NA; J gene: TRBJ1-5; CDR3 protein: CASSDRDRGRRNQPQHF; CDR3 DNA: TGTGCCAGCAGTGACCGAGACAGGGGGCGTCGCAATCAGCCCCAGCATTTT
V gene: TRBV19; D gene: TRBD1; clone size: NA; J gene: TRBJ2-2; CDR3 protein: CASSTGQGGFSGELFF; CDR3 DNA: TGTGCCAGTAGTACTGGACAGGGAGGCTTCTCCGGGGAGCTGTTTTTT
V gene: TRBV4-2; D gene: TRBD2; clone size: NA; J gene: TRBJ2-1; CDR3 protein: CASSQDSGRDNEQFF; CDR3 DNA: TGTGCCAGCAGCCAGGATAGCGGGAGGGACAATGAGCAGTTCTTC
V gene: TRBV19; D gene: TRBD1; clone size: NA; J gene: TRBJ1-2; CDR3 protein: CASSRGTGVNYGYTF; CDR3 DNA: TGTGCCAGTAGTAGGGGGACAGGGGTAAACTATGGCTACACCTTC
V gene: TRBV7-2; D gene: NA; clone size: NA; J gene: TRBJ1-4; CDR3 protein: CASSSQGKLFF; CDR3 DNA: TGTGCCAGCAGCTCACAGGGAAAACTGTTTTTT
V gene: TRBV7-2; D gene: TRBD2; clone size: NA; J gene: TRBJ2-5; CDR3 protein: CASSLGGLYQETQYF; CDR3 DNA: TGTGCCAGCAGCTTAGGGGGACTATACCAGGAGACCCAGTACTTC
V gene: TRBV19; D gene: NA; clone size: NA; J gene: TRBJ2-2; CDR3 protein: CASSQWPHTGELFF; CDR3 DNA: TGTGCCAGTAGTCAGTGGCCCCACACCGGGGAGCTGTTTTTT
V gene: TRBV11-2; D gene: NA; clone size: NA; J gene: TRBJ2-3; CDR3 protein: CASSYLSGAGDTQYF; CDR3 DNA: TGTGCCAGCAGCTACTTGTCGGGAGCTGGAGATACGCAGTATTTT
V gene: TRBV11-2; D gene: TRBD1; clone size: NA; J gene: TRBJ1-2; CDR3 protein: CASSLATGGAYADGYTF; CDR3 DNA: TGTGCCAGCAGCTTAGCGACAGGGGGCGCGTATGCTGATGGCTACACCTTC
V gene: TRBV11-2; D gene: NA; clone size: NA; J gene: TRBJ1-1; CDR3 protein: CASSFETEAFF; CDR3 DNA: TGTGCCAGCAGCTTCGAGACTGAAGCTTTCTTT
V gene: TRBV6-1; D gene: NA; clone size: NA; J gene: TRBJ1-2; CDR3 protein: CASSERGWGGYTF; CDR3 DNA: TGTGCCAGCAGTGAACGGGGGTGGGGTGGCTACACCTTC